These 27 T cell receptor beta chains were sequenced from one sample in a study of blood T cell repertoires in COVID-19. Only in-frame clones appear in the TCRdb table, and some are missing; sequencing was by immunoSEQ multiplex PCR. The table shows some 320,000 clones, with about 89% occurring only once. Sequencing was carried out using PBMCs or T cells enriched from blood (not recorded which). Receptor source: a man aged 60 to 75 who had recovered from COVID-19.

This sequence joins TRBV20-1 and TRBJ1-5; maybe TRBD1 (6 bases). Germline V lookup: CDR1 DFQATT, CDR2 SNEGSKA (reference sequence). Trimming left V 3 bases short and J 0 bases short, with 18 bases between. The CDR3 spans 17 residues. The CDR3 is CSASVGARGYSNQPQHF. The CDR3 coding sequence is TGCAGTGCTAGTGTGGGGGCGAGGGGATATAGCAATCAGCCCCAGCATTTT.

The chain recombines TRBV28 with TRBJ1-2; D gene uncertain. This CDR3 region has 12 residues. Trimming stripped 4 bases from V and 4 bases from J, with 7 bases between. The germline V gene has CDR1 MDHEN and CDR2 SYDVKM. CDR3 sequence: CASSSNRYGYTF. CDR3 bases: TGTGCCAGCAGTTCTAACCGCTATGGCTACACCTTC.

This clone was seen a single time. This sequence joins TRBV4-2 and TRBJ2-1; 7 nucleotides agree with TRBD2. The CDR3 sequence is 17 residues long. The junction had 10 bases not matched to a gene; V was cut back by 0 bases and J by 5 bases. Germline V gene sequence: CDR1 LGHNA, CDR2 YNFKEQ. The CDR3 nucleotides are TGTGCCAGCAGCCAAGAAGGGTTGATGGGAGGGAACAATGAGCAGTTCTTC. Translating it yields CASSQEGLMGGNNEQFF.

This chain uses TRBV2 with TRBJ1-3; 8 bases line up with TRBD1. CDR3 length: 15 amino acids. Germline assignment: CDR1 SNHLY and CDR2 FYNNEI. The junction had 5 bases not matched to a gene; V was cut back by 5 bases and J by 2 bases. CDR3 residues: CASSSWTGPGNTIYF. CDR3 coding DNA: TGTGCCAGCAGTTCATGGACAGGGCCTGGAAACACCATATATTTT.

The chain carries TRBV19 and TRBJ2-7; no firm D call. CDR3 size: 14 residues. V dropped 2 bases and J dropped 4 bases, with 12 bases sitting between them. Germline CDR1 reads LNHDA; CDR2 reads SQIVND (reference sequence). CDR3 nucleotide sequence: TGTGCCAGTAGTATATCCCCCCCCCTGTACGAGCAGTACTTC. This sequence encodes CASSISPPLYEQYF.

This chain joins TRBV4-3 and TRBJ1-2, with 7 bases matching TRBD1. There are 13 residues in the CDR3. V gave up 8 bases and J gave up 7 bases; unmatched junction bases: 10. CDR1 LGHNA and CDR2 YSLEER come from the germline V gene. This CDR3 reads CASLQGGASGYTF. As DNA, the CDR3 is TGCGCCAGCCTTCAGGGGGGCGCGTCTGGCTACACCTTC.

This clone was observed once. The chain combines TRBV28 with TRBJ2-5; TRBD2 is a possible D gene (5 bases). The CDR3 runs to 14 residues. CDR1 and CDR2 from the germline V gene are MDHEN and SYDVKM. The V end was cut by 3 bases, the J end by 5 bases, with 13 bases between. The CDR3 here is CASSFPGNRETQYF. The DNA of the CDR3 is TGTGCCAGCAGTTTTCCCGGGAATCGGGAGACCCAGTACTTC.

V is TRBV28 and J is TRBJ1-5; D not certain. CDR1 and CDR2 (germline): MDHEN, SYDVKM. The CDR3 runs 15 residues. Trimming took 4 bases from V and 3 from J, leaving 13 bases between them. CDR3 loop: CASSYADGYNQPQHF. The CDR3 DNA reads TGTGCCAGCAGTTATGCGGATGGATACAATCAGCCCCAGCATTTT. Drawing the rest from reference TRBV28 and TRBJ1-5, the complete variable domain is DVKVTQSSRYLVKRTGEKVFLECVQDMDHENMFWYRQDPGLGLRLIYFSYDVKMKEKGDIPEGYSVSREKKERFSLILESASTNQTSMYLCASSYADGYNQPQHFGDGTRLSIL.

V and J are TRBV28 and TRBJ2-3, with a possible D match to TRBD2 (7 bases). The CDR3 covers 14 residues. V lost 6 bases and J lost 6, with 16 bases in between. Germline-derived CDR1 and CDR2 are MDHEN and SYDVKM. Here the CDR3 reads CASSLRGGKDTQYF. Written as DNA, the CDR3 is TGTGCCAGCAGCCTGAGGGGGGGAAAGGATACGCAGTATTTT.

The chain recombines TRBV11-2 with TRBJ2-2, with 10 bases aligning to TRBD2. Trimming took 5 bases from V and 2 from J; bases not matched to a gene: 2. The CDR3 sequence is 15 residues long. CDR1 is SGHAT, CDR2 FQNNGV, per germline. CDR3 loop: CASSLAGVNTGELFF. DNA for the CDR3: TGTGCCAGCAGCCTAGCGGGAGTCAACACCGGGGAGCTGTTTTTT.

The rearrangement joins TRBV5-4 to TRBJ2-3; D perhaps matches TRBD2 (6 bases). The CDR3 extends over 15 amino acids. V lost 1 base and J 0 bases, leaving 9 bases between the germline ends. The germline V gene has CDR1 SGHNT and CDR2 YYREEE (reference sequence). CDR3 nucleotides: TGTGCCAGCAGCTTGATCAGCGGGAGCACAGATACGCAGTATTTT. Translating it yields CASSLISGSTDTQYF.

The chain is built from TRBV3-1 (or the pseudogene TRBV3-2) and TRBJ2-3, with TRBD2 as a possible D gene (5 bases). The CDR3 totals 15 residues. Germline V gives CDR1 LGHDT, CDR2 YNNKEL (reference sequence). V was pared by 2 bases and J by 0 bases, with 9 bases between. CDR3: CASSQNGISTDTQYF. DNA of the CDR3: TGTGCCAGCAGCCAAAACGGGATTAGCACAGATACGCAGTATTTT.

This sequence joins TRBV7-6 and TRBJ2-1; 9 nucleotides line up with TRBD2. J was trimmed by 3 bases and V by 1 base; bases with no gene match: 7. The CDR3 is 17 residues long. Germline V lookup: CDR1 SGHVS, CDR2 FNYEAQ. For the CDR3, the DNA is TGTGCCAGCAGCTTAGGGTCGACTAGCGGAGGCTACAATGAGCAGTTCTTC. This encodes CASSLGSTSGGYNEQFF. Full variable domain (missing parts from reference TRBV7-6 and TRBJ2-1): GAGVSQSPRYKVTKRGQDVALRCDPISGHVSLYWYRQALGQGPEFLTYFNYEAQQDKSGLPNDRFSAERPEGSISTLTIQRTEQRDSAMYRCASSLGSTSGGYNEQFFGPGTRLTVL.

The chain has TRBV2 and TRBJ2-5, with 9 bases fitting TRBD2. In germline, CDR1 is SNHLY, CDR2 FYNNEI. The CDR3 length is 14 residues. Unmatched junction bases numbered 5, after V lost 7 bases and J lost 2 bases. For the CDR3, the DNA is TGTGCCAGCACCGCGACTAGCGGTCAAGAGACCCAGTACTTC. It specifies CASTATSGQETQYF.

The chain employs TRBV2 and TRBJ2-3, with 9 bases lining up with TRBD1. The CDR3 runs 14 residues. The V and J ends lost 6 bases and 6 bases, in that order; junction bases with no gene match: 7. The V gene's germline CDR1 is SNHLY and CDR2 FYNNEI. The CDR3 coding sequence is TGTGCCAGCAGCGGACAGGGGAGGGGGGATACGCAGTATTTT. Protein sequence: CASSGQGRGDTQYF.

V is TRBV6-5 and J is TRBJ1-2; perhaps TRBD1 as D (6 bases). Trimming stripped 6 bases from V and 4 bases from J, with 12 bases between. Germline V CDR1 and CDR2: MNHEY, SVGAGI. The CDR3 runs 13 residues. DNA of the CDR3: TGTGCCAGCAGCCTCGGGACACTCTATGGCTACACCTTC. It yields the protein CASSLGTLYGYTF.

With respect to this clone: At one of its ends the junction is not consistent with the germline gene, which may arise from a read error. V is TRBV9 and J is TRBJ2-7, with 13 bases that match TRBD2. This CDR3 has 14 residues. Germline loops: CDR1 SGDLS, CDR2 YYNGEE. This CDR3 is CASSVQGTSGIMHF. CDR3 bases: TGTGCCAGCAGCGTACAGGGGACTAGCGGGATTATGCACTTC. Based on the CDR3 plus reference TRBV9 and TRBJ2-7, the full variable domain is DSGVTQTPKHLITATGQRVTLRCSPRSGDLSVYWYQQSLDQGLQFLIQYYNGEERAKGNILERFSAQQFPDLHSELNLSSLELGDSALYFCASSVQGTSGIMHFGPGTRLTVT.

The chain joins TRBV5-1 to TRBJ2-4; 7 bases line up with TRBD2. The CDR3 covers 13 residues. The germline CDR1 and CDR2 sequences are SGHRS and YFSETQ. The junction had 5 bases not matched to a gene; V was cut back by 4 bases and J by 7 bases. The CDR3 here is CASSPDGGNIQYF. The DNA for the CDR3 is TGCGCCAGCAGCCCGGACGGGGGGAACATTCAGTACTTC. The variable domain in full, completed from reference TRBV5-1 and TRBJ2-4, reads KAGVTQTPRYLIKTRGQQVTLSCSPISGHRSVSWYQQTPGQGLQFLFEYFSETQRNKGNFPGRFSGRQFSNSRSEMNVSTLELGDSALYLCASSPDGGNIQYFGAGTRLSVL.

This clone has just a few counts. The chain links TRBV28 to TRBJ1-5; perhaps TRBD1 as D (6 bases). V was clipped by 9 bases and J by 2 bases, with 23 bases between them. Germline-derived CDR1 and CDR2 are MDHEN and SYDVKM. This CDR3 spans 17 amino acids. Here the CDR3 DNA reads TGTGCCAGTGACAAGATAGGGGGGGTAGAGGGCAATCAGCCCCAGCATTTT. It translates to CASDKIGGVEGNQPQHF.

The chain employs TRBV19 and TRBJ1-1; a weak D match, TRBD1 (5 bases). This CDR3 region has 12 residues. Per the germline V gene, CDR1 is LNHDA and CDR2 is SQIVND (reference sequence). V was trimmed by 1 base and J by 7 bases, leaving 7 bases between them. This CDR3 is CASSIGRVEAFF. The CDR3 region has the DNA TGTGCCAGTAGTATAGGCAGGGTTGAAGCTTTCTTT. The whole variable domain, filled in from reference TRBV19 and TRBJ1-1, reads DGGITQSPKYLFRKEGQNVTLSCEQNLNHDAMYWYRQDPGQGLRLIYYSQIVNDFQKGDIAEGYSVSREKKESFPLTVTSAQKNPTAFYLCASSIGRVEAFFGQGTRLTVV.

The chain carries TRBV2 and TRBJ1-1; the D gene is possibly TRBD1 (6 bases). V lost 6 bases, J lost 1 base, and 15 bases lay in between. The CDR3 is 15 amino acids. Germline V gene lookup returns CDR1 SNHLY and CDR2 FYNNEI. The CDR3 DNA follows: TGTGCCAGCAGACACAGCAGGGGCAAGAACACTGAAGCTTTCTTT. Its translation is CASRHSRGKNTEAFF.

The J gene is TRBJ1-2, the V gene TRBV24-1, with D possibly being TRBD1 (6 bases). Trimming left V 3 bases short and J 0 bases short, with 10 bases between. In germline, CDR1 is KGHDR, CDR2 SFDVKD. The CDR3 totals 15 residues. CDR3 nucleotide sequence: TGTGCCACCAGTGATCCGGGACAAGCTAACTATGGCTACACCTTC. Its protein is CATSDPGQANYGYTF.

This sequence joins TRBV7-2 and TRBJ2-7; possible D gene TRBD1, 6 bases. The CDR3 has 13 amino acids. Germline V lookup: CDR1 SGHTA, CDR2 FQGNSA. V lost 1 base, J lost 7 bases, and 11 bases lay in between. Here the CDR3 DNA reads TGTGCCAGCAGCTTAGATGTGAGGGGGGAGCAGTACTTC. Translated, it gives CASSLDVRGEQYF.

The V gene is TRBV5-1, the J gene TRBJ2-2; 8 nucleotides match TRBD1. In germline, CDR1 is SGHRS, CDR2 YFSETQ. V lost 4 bases and J lost 4; bases outside the gene matches: 6. This CDR3 comprises 15 residues. The CDR3 DNA reads as TGCGCCAGCAGCGATCAGGGGGCGGGCACCGGGGAGCTGTTTTTT. Its protein product is CASSDQGAGTGELFF.

This rearrangement joins TRBV9 to TRBJ1-3, with D unresolved. V was pared by 5 bases and J by 0 bases, with 12 bases between. The CDR3 runs 15 residues. Per germline, CDR1 SGDLS and CDR2 YYNGEE. The CDR3 region is CASRAGGSSGNTIYF. The CDR3 nucleotides are TGTGCCAGCAGGGCCGGCGGTAGCTCTGGAAACACCATATATTTT.

The sample holds one count of this clone. J is TRBJ2-2 and V is TRBV28; D uncertain. The length of the CDR3 is 14 residues. The V gene's germline CDR1 is MDHEN and CDR2 SYDVKM. V shed 10 bases and J shed 0 bases, with 12 bases lying between them. The CDR3 sequence: CATLILPNTGELFF. For the CDR3, the DNA is TGTGCCACTCTGATACTACCGAACACCGGGGAGCTGTTTTTT. The variable domain in full, completed from reference TRBV28 and TRBJ2-2, reads DVKVTQSSRYLVKRTGEKVFLECVQDMDHENMFWYRQDPGLGLRLIYFSYDVKMKEKGDIPEGYSVSREKKERFSLILESASTNQTSMYLCATLILPNTGELFFGEGSRLTVL.

V usage is TRBV10-2 and J usage is TRBJ2-3, with 10 bases fitting TRBD1. The germline V gene encodes CDR1 WSHSY and CDR2 SAAADI. This CDR3 comprises 18 residues. J lost 2 bases, V lost 0 bases, and 8 bases had no gene match. CDR3 loop: CASSESTGGQGPTDTQYF. CDR3 DNA sequence: TGCGCCAGCAGTGAGTCGACTGGGGGACAGGGGCCCACAGATACGCAGTATTTT.